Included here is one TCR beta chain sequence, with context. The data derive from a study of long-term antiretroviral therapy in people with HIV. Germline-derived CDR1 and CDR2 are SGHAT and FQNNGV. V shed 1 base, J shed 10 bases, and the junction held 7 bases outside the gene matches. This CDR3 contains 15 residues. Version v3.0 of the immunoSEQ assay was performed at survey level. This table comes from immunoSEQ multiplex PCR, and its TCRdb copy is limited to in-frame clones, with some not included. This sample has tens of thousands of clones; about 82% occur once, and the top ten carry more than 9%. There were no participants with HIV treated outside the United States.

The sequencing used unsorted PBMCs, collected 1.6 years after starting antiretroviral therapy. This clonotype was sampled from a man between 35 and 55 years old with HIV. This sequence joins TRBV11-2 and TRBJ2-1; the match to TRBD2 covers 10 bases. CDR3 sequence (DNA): TGTGCCAGCAGCTTAGCGAGGGCTAGCGGGGGAGAGCAGTTCTTC. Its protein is CASSLARASGGEQFF.